This T cell receptor (beta chain) was captured in a study of blood T cell repertoires in COVID-19. Libraries were prepared by immunoSEQ multiplex PCR; TCRdb keeps only in-frame clonotypes and omits some of them. The table has a few hundred thousand clones, 75% to 90% seen once. Trimming took off 7 bases at V and 8 bases at J, with 17 bases between the two ends. This CDR3 region has 13 residues. Germline assignment: CDR1 LNHDA and CDR2 SQIVND (reference sequence). Sequenced sample: PBMCs or T cells enriched from blood (not recorded which). The receptor's source is a woman aged 30 to 39 who had recovered from COVID-19. The rearrangement uses TRBV19 and TRBJ1-2; D possibly corresponds to TRBD1 (6 bases). Written as DNA, the CDR3 is TGTGCCAGTACCCCTGAGGGGGAGAGGGGCTACACCTTC. It codes for CASTPEGERGYTF.